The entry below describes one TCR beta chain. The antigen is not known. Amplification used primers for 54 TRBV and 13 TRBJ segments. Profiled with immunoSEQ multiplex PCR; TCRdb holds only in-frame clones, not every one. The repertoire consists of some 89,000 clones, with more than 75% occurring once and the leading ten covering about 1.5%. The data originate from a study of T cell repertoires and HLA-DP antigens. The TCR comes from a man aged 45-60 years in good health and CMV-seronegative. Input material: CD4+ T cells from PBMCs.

CDR3 sequence reads: CASSPSYSGNTIYF. CDR3 in DNA: TGTGCCAGCAGTCCAAGTTACTCTGGAAACACCATATATTTT. The chain employs TRBV28 and TRBJ1-3; D is unclear. Trimming took off 5 bases at V and 0 bases at J, with 8 bases between the two ends. This CDR3 contains 14 residues. Germline-derived CDR1 and CDR2 are MDHEN and SYDVKM.